This T cell receptor (beta chain) was obtained from a study of tumor-infiltrating lymphocytes in oesophageal squamous cell carcinoma. A single record per CDR3 protein comes from TCRdb applying MiXCR to the PCR reads. This repertoire shows some 21,000 distinct CDR3 sequences, 40% to 45% found once; its top ten account for less than 15%. This TCR was recovered from a male donor with esophageal squamous cell carcinoma. The sequenced sample was normal esophageal tissue next to the tumor.

In nucleotides, the CDR3 is TGTGCCAGCAGTACACAGGAACGGGGGAGCACTGAAGCTTTCTTT. It is translated as CASSTQERGSTEAFF. The rearrangement links TRBV27 to TRBJ1-1; a possible D gene is TRBD1 (5 bases). V was cut by 5 bases and J by 4 bases, with 17 bases left in between. CDR1 and CDR2 (germline): MNHEY, SMNVEV (reference sequence). CDR3 length equals 15 residues.